This T cell receptor (beta chain) was observed in a study of control samples from healthy donors and cancer patients. Profiled with immunoSEQ multiplex PCR; TCRdb holds only in-frame clones, not every one. Of under 200,000 clones in the sample, approximately 94% were seen once. With 7 bases removed from V and 5 bases from J, the gap between germline ends came to 20 bases. Germline CDR1 LNHDA, CDR2 SQIVND (reference sequence). The CDR3 sequence is 15 residues long. The sample consisted of PBMCs. The clonotype was recovered from a man between 60 and 70 years old with colorectal cancer. V is TRBV19 and J is TRBJ2-5; D perhaps matches TRBD2 (6 bases). The DNA for the CDR3 is TGTGCCAGTAACCTCGACGGACGGCGGGGTGAGACCCAGTACTTC. It encodes CASNLDGRRGETQYF.